This TCR beta chain comes out of a study of blood T cell repertoires in COVID-19. For the study at large: Researchers got acute and convalescent COVID-19 samples from the United States, Italy and Spain. Sources were T cells, B-cell-depleted T cells, or PBMCs; the material itself was cDNA or gDNA.

The germline CDR1 and CDR2 sequences are SGHRS and YFSETQ. V gave up 5 bases and J gave up 0 bases, with 14 bases separating them. There are 15 residues in the CDR3. As handled by the study authors: Amplified reference gene primers provided the basis for estimating nucleated cell counts. Data came from immunoSEQ multiplex PCR; TCRdb stores just in-frame clones and leaves some out. From that table come the V and J calls and clone size; the DNA was used to work out D and trimming. The data hold a few hundred thousand clones, with approximately 87% observed a single time. This receptor was taken from a man aged 60 to 75 who had recovered from COVID-19. The rearrangement joins TRBV5-1 to TRBJ1-2; a possible D gene is TRBD1 (5 bases). Sequencing was carried out using peripheral blood. The CDR3 region is CASSSPDRANYGYTF. CDR3 bases: TGCGCCAGCAGTTCACCCGACAGAGCTAACTATGGCTACACCTTC. The variable domain in full, with the rest retrieved from reference TRBV5-1 and TRBJ1-2, is KAGVTQTPRYLIKTRGQQVTLSCSPISGHRSVSWYQQTPGQGLQFLFEYFSETQRNKGNFPGRFSGRQFSNSRSEMNVSTLELGDSALYLCASSSPDRANYGYTFGSGTRLTVV.